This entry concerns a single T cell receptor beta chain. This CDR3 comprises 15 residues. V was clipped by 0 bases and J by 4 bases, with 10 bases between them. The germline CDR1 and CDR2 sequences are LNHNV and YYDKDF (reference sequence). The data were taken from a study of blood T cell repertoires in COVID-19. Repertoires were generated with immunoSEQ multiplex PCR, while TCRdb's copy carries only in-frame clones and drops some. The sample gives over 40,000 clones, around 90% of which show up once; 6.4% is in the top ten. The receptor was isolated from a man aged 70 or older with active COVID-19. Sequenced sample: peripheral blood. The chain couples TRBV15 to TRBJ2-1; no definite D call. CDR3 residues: CATSRDRGGYNEQFF. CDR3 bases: TGTGCCACCAGCAGAGATCGTGGCGGTTACAATGAGCAGTTCTTC. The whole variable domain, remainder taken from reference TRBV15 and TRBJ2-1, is DAMVIQNPRYQVTQFGKPVTLSCSQTLNHNVMYWYQQKSSQAPKLLFHYYDKDFNNEADTPDNFQSRRPNTSFCFLDIRSPGLGDTAMYLCATSRDRGGYNEQFFGPGTRLTVL.